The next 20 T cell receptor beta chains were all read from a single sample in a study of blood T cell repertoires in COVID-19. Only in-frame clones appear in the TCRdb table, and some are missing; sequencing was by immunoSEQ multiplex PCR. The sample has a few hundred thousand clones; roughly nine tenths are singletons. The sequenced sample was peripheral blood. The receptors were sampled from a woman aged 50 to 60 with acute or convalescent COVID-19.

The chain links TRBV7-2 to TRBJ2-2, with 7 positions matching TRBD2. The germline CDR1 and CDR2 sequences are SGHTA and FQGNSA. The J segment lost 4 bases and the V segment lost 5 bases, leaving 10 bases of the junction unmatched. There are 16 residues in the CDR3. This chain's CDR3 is CASSRDGGLGTGELFF. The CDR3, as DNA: TGTGCCAGCAGCCGGGACGGGGGGTTAGGCACCGGGGAGCTGTTTTTT.

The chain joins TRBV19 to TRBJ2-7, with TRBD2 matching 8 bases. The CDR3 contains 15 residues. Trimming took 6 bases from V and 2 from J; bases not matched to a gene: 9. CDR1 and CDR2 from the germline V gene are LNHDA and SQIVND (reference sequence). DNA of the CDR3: TGTGCCAGTAGCAATAGCGGGGCGGGCACCTACGAGCAGTACTTC. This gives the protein CASSNSGAGTYEQYF. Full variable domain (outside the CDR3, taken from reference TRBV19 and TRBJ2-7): DGGITQSPKYLFRKEGQNVTLSCEQNLNHDAMYWYRQDPGQGLRLIYYSQIVNDFQKGDIAEGYSVSREKKESFPLTVTSAQKNPTAFYLCASSNSGAGTYEQYFGPGTRLTVT.

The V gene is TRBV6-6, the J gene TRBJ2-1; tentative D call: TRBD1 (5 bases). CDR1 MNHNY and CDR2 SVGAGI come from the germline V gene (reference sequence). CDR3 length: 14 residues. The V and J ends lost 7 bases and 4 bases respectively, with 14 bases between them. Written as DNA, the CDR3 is TGTGCCAGCACCGAGACAGTAACATACAATGAGCAGTTCTTC. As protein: CASTETVTYNEQFF.

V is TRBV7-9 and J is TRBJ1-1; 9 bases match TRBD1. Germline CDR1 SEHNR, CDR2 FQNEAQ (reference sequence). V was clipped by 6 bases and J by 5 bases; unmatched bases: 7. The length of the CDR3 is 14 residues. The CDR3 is CASSPGTGLTEAFF. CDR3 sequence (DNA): TGTGCCAGCAGTCCCGGGACAGGGTTGACTGAAGCTTTCTTT.

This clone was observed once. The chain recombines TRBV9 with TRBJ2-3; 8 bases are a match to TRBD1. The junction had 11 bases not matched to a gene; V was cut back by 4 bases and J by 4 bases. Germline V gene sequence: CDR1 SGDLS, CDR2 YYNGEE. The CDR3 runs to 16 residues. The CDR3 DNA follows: TGTGCCAGCAGCACTCAGACAGGGGAGTTGTCAGATACGCAGTATTTT. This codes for CASSTQTGELSDTQYF.

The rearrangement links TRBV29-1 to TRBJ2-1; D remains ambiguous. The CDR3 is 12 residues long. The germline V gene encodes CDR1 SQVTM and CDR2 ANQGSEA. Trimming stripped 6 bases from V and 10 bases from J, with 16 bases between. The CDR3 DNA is TGCAGCGTGTTCTACGCGAACTTAGAGCAGTTCTTC. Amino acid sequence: CSVFYANLEQFF.

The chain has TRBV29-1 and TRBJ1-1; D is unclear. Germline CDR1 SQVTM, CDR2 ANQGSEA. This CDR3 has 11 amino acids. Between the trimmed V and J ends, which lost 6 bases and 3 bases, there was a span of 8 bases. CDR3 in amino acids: CSVGEDTEAFF. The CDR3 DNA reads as TGCAGCGTCGGAGAGGACACTGAAGCTTTCTTT.

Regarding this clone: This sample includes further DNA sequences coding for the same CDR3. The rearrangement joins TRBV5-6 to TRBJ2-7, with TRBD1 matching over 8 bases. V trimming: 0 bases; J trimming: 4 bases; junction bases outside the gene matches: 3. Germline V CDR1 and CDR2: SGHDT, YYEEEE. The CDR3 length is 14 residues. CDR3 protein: CASSLGQGRYEQYF. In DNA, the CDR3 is TGTGCCAGCAGCTTGGGACAGGGGAGGTACGAGCAGTACTTC.

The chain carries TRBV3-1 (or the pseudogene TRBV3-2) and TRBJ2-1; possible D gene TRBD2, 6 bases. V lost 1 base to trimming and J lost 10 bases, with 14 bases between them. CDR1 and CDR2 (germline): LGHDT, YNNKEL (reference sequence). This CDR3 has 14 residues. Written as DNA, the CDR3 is TGTGCCAGCAGCCAAGGCAATAAACGGGGGGAGCAGTTCTTC. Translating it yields CASSQGNKRGEQFF.

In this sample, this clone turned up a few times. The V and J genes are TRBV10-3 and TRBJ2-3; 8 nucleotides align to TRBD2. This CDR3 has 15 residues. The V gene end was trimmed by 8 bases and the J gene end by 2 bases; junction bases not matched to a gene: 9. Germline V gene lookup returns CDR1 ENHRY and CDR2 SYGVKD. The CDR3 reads CAIQETGGNTDTQYF. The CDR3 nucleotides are TGTGCCATCCAGGAGACGGGGGGGAACACAGATACGCAGTATTTT.

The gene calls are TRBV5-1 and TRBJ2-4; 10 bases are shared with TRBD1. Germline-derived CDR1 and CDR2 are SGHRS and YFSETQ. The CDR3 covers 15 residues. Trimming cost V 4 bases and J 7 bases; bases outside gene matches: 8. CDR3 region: CASSLDRGRMNIQYF. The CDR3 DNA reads TGCGCCAGCAGCCTAGACAGGGGGCGCATGAACATTCAGTACTTC.

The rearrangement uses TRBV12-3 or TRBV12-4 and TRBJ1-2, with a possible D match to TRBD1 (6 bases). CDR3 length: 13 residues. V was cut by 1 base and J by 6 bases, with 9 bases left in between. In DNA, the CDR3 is TGTGCCAGCAGTTTAGACAGGGTGGATGGCTACACCTTC. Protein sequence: CASSLDRVDGYTF.

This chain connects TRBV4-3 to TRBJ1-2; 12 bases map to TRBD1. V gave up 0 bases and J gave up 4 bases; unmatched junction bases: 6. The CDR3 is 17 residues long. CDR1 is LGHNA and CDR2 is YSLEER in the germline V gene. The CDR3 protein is CASSQEWGQGATYGYTF. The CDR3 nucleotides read TGCGCCAGCAGCCAAGAGTGGGGACAGGGGGCGACCTATGGCTACACCTTC.

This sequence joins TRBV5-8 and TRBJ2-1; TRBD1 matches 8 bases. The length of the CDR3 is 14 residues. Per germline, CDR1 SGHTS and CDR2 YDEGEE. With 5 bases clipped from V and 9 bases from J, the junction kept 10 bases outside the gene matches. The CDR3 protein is CASSPGGTNPEQFF. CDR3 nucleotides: TGTGCCAGCAGTCCAGGGGGCACCAATCCTGAGCAGTTCTTC. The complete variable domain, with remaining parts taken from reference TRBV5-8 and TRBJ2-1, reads EAGVTQSPTHLIKTRGQQATLRCSPISGHTSVYWYQQALGLGLQFLLWYDEGEERNRGNFPPRFSGRQFPNYSSELNVNALELEDSALYLCASSPGGTNPEQFFGPGTRLTVL.

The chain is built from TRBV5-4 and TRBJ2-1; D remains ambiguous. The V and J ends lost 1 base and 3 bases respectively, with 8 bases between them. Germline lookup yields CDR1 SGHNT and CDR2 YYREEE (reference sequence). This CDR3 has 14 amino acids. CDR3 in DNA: TGTGCCAGCAGCTTGTCCTCTAGCTACAATGAGCAGTTCTTC. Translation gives CASSLSSSYNEQFF.

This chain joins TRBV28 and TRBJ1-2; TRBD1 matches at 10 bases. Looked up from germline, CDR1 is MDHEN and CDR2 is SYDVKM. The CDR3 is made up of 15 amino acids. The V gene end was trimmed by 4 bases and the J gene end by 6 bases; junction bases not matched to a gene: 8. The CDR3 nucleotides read TGTGCCAGCAGTTCCCCCTCGACAGGGGGCGATGGCTACACCTTC. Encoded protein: CASSSPSTGGDGYTF.

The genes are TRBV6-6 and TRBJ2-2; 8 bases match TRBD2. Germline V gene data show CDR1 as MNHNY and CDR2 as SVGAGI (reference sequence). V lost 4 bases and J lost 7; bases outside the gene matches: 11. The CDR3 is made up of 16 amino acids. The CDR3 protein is CASSWTSSSFDGELFF. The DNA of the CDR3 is TGTGCCAGCAGTTGGACTAGCTCCTCCTTCGACGGGGAGCTGTTTTTT.

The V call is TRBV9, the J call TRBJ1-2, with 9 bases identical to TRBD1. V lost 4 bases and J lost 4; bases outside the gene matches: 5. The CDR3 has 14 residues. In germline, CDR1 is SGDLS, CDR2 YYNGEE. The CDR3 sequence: CASSWDREGYGYTF. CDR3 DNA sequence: TGTGCCAGCAGCTGGGACAGGGAGGGCTATGGCTACACCTTC. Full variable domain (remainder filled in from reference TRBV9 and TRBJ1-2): DSGVTQTPKHLITATGQRVTLRCSPRSGDLSVYWYQQSLDQGLQFLIQYYNGEERAKGNILERFSAQQFPDLHSELNLSSLELGDSALYFCASSWDREGYGYTFGSGTRLTVV.

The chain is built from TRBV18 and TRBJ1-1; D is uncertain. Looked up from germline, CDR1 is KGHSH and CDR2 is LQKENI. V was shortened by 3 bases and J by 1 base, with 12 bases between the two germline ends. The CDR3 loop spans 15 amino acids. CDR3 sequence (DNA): TGTGCCAGCTCACCGAGAAATCGGTGGAACACTGAAGCTTTCTTT. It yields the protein CASSPRNRWNTEAFF.

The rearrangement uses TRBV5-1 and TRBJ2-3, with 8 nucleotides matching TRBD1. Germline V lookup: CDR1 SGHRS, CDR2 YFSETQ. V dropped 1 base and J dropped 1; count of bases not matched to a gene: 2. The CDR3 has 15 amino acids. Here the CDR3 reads CASSLWGQGTDTQYF. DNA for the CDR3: TGCGCCAGCAGCTTGTGGGGACAGGGCACAGATACGCAGTATTTT.